A selection of T cell receptor beta chains follows, all from one sample in a study. TCRdb reanalysed the RT-PCR reads using MiXCR and keeps one entry per CDR3 protein. The data hold almost 700,000 distinct CDR3 sequences, with 14% observed a single time. The source material was memory CD4+ T cells from blood. These receptors all stem from a female donor in good health, serving as a healthy control. Both conserved end residues are part of each CDR3. A D gene is named only where the DNA matches it firmly. Clone size is not always given. Where it is, it says once, few, many or a class for expanded clones.

v_call: TRBV2
clone_size: few
j_call: TRBJ2-3
d_call: -
cdr3_nt: TGTGCCAGCAGCGCTAACGGATGGGCAGATACGCAGTATTTT
cdr3_aa: CASSANGWADTQYF

v_call: TRBV7-2
clone_size: many
j_call: TRBJ1-2
d_call: -
cdr3_nt: TGTGCCAGCAGCCTAGAGGGGTACGGTGGCTACACCTTC
cdr3_aa: CASSLEGYGGYTF

v_call: TRBV5-4
clone_size: -
j_call: TRBJ2-6
d_call: TRBD2
cdr3_nt: TGTGCCAGCAGCTCGGGAGGGACCGGGGCCAACGTCCTGACTTTC
cdr3_aa: CASSSGGTGANVLTF

v_call: TRBV5-1
clone_size: -
j_call: TRBJ2-2
d_call: TRBD2
cdr3_nt: TGCGCCAGCAGCTTCGGACTAGCGGGAGATCTAGGGGAGCTGTTTTTT
cdr3_aa: CASSFGLAGDLGELFF

v_call: TRBV4-2
clone_size: many
j_call: TRBJ2-3
d_call: -
cdr3_nt: TGTGCCAGCAGCCAAGAGCTTTCGTCCGTTACGCAGTATTTT
cdr3_aa: CASSQELSSVTQYF

v_call: TRBV10-3
clone_size: few
j_call: TRBJ2-2
d_call: -
cdr3_nt: TGTGCCATCAGTGAGTATACACCGAACACCGGGGAGCTGTTTTTT
cdr3_aa: CAISEYTPNTGELFF

v_call: TRBV3-1
clone_size: few
j_call: TRBJ2-2
d_call: TRBD1
cdr3_nt: TGTGCCAGCAGCCGCGGGACAGGGGGTGAAGGGGAGCTGTTTTTT
cdr3_aa: CASSRGTGGEGELFF

v_call: TRBV20-1
clone_size: many
j_call: TRBJ1-5
d_call: -
cdr3_nt: TGCAGTGCTAGCCGGGACGGATATCAGCCCCAGCATTTT
cdr3_aa: CSASRDGYQPQHF

v_call: TRBV10-3
clone_size: few
j_call: TRBJ1-5
d_call: -
cdr3_nt: TGTGCCATCAGCCAGGGGACGCTCGATCAGCCCCAGCATTTT
cdr3_aa: CAISQGTLDQPQHF

v_call: TRBV7-2
clone_size: few
j_call: TRBJ2-7
d_call: -
cdr3_nt: TGTGCCAGCAGCTTAGAGCCGGGCATTATAGGCGAGCAGTACTTC
cdr3_aa: CASSLEPGIIGEQYF

v_call: TRBV7-9
clone_size: -
j_call: TRBJ1-5
d_call: -
cdr3_nt: TGTGCCAGCAGCGAGGGGGGTTATAGCAATCAGCCCCAGCATTTT
cdr3_aa: CASSEGGYSNQPQHF